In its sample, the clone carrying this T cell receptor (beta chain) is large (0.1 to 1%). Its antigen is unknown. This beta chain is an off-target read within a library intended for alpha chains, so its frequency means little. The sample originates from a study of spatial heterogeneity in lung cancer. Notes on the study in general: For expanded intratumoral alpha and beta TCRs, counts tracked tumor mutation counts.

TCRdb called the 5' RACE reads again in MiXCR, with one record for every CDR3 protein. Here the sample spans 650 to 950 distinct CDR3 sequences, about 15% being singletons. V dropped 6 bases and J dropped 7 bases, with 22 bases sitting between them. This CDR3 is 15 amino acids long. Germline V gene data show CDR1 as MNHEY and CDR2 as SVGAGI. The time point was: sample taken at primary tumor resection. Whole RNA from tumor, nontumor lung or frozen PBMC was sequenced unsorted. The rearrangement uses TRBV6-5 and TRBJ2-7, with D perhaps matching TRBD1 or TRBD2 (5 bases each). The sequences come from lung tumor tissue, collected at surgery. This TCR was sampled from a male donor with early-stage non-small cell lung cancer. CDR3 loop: CASRTNGGPLVEQYF. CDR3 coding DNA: TGTGCCAGCAGGACCAATGGGGGTCCTTTAGTGGAGCAGTACTTC.